This T cell receptor (beta chain) came from a study of molecular identifiers for immune sequencing clone quantification. TCRdb re-called the PCR reads with MiXCR, one entry per CDR3 protein. Among under 75,000 distinct CDR3 sequences listed, 15% to 20% were seen once. The CDR3 totals 16 residues. Germline V CDR1 and CDR2: ENHRY, SYGVKD. V was clipped by 6 bases and J by 1 base; unmatched bases: 4. This clonotype occurred many times. Material: naive CD8+ T cells from blood, with Jurkat cell RNA spiked in. This sample's subset: FACS-sorted CD8+CD4-CCR7+CD45RA+ naive T cells. The TCR comes from a human donor in good health. Some libraries in this study had Jurkat cell RNA spiked in. This chain links TRBV10-3 with TRBJ2-1, with 12 bases fitting TRBD2. The CDR3 spells CAIRRTSGKSYNEQFF. As DNA, the CDR3 is TGTGCCATCAGAAGGACTAGCGGGAAGTCCTACAATGAGCAGTTCTTC.